One sample yielded the 15 T cell receptor beta chains listed below, sequenced in a study of blood T cell repertoires in COVID-19. Measured with immunoSEQ multiplex PCR; TCRdb has only the in-frame clones, and not every one. The sample includes some 190,000 clones, 80% to 90% seen only once; the top ten take 11%. What was sequenced was peripheral blood. The receptors here all came from a human donor with active or convalescent COVID-19. The donor label of this sample is uncertain.

The chain carries TRBV5-4 and TRBJ2-2; TRBD2 agrees at 12 bases. Germline CDR1 and CDR2: SGHNT and YYREEE (reference sequence). Germline trimming cut 3 bases from V and 1 base from J; bases unmatched to any gene: 4. This CDR3 region has 17 residues. CDR3 protein: CASSSRTSGVNTGELFF. The DNA for the CDR3 is TGTGCCAGCAGCTCTCGGACTAGCGGGGTGAACACCGGGGAGCTGTTTTTT.

This clone was seen only a few times. The chain has TRBV12-5 and TRBJ1-5, with a tentative D call TRBD1 (6 bases). This CDR3 contains 13 residues. The ends were cut back, 8 bases at V and 5 bases at J, with 13 bases in the middle. In germline, CDR1 is LGHNT, CDR2 FRNRAP. The CDR3 DNA reads as TGTGCTAGTATGCGGACAGAATATCAGCCCCAGCATTTT. It encodes CASMRTEYQPQHF. The full variable domain, in which reference TRBV12-5 and TRBJ1-5 provide the parts outside the CDR3, is DARVTQTPRHKVTEMGQEVTMRCQPILGHNTVFWYRQTMMQGLELLAYFRNRAPLDDSGMPKDRFSAEMPDATLATLKIQPSEPRDSAVYFCASMRTEYQPQHFGDGTRLSIL.

J is TRBJ2-7 and V is TRBV7-9; no clear D. Germline V gene data show CDR1 as SEHNR and CDR2 as FQNEAQ (reference sequence). With 5 bases removed from V and 6 bases from J, the gap between germline ends came to 14 bases. This CDR3 comprises 13 residues. CDR3 coding DNA: TGTGCCAGCAGCCCAGTGGCATCGGGCGAGCAGTACTTC. Translation gives CASSPVASGEQYF.

The chain recombines TRBV7-9 with TRBJ2-1; D not certain. This CDR3 contains 12 residues. With 1 base removed from V and 6 bases from J, the gap between germline ends came to 4 bases. CDR1 and CDR2 from the germline V gene are SEHNR and FQNEAQ (reference sequence). In DNA, the CDR3 is TGTGCCAGCAGCTTAGTTAGCAATGAGCAGTTCTTC. It encodes CASSLVSNEQFF.

J is TRBJ1-1 and V is TRBV6-6; a possible D gene is TRBD1 (6 bases). Trimming left V 2 bases short and J 11 bases short, with 18 bases between. Germline V CDR1 and CDR2: MNHNY, SVGAGI (reference sequence). The CDR3 is 14 amino acids. The CDR3: CASSYPKDSSVAFF. The DNA of the CDR3 is TGTGCCAGCAGTTACCCGAAGGACAGCTCCGTGGCTTTCTTT.

The rearrangement links TRBV11-2 to TRBJ2-2; 10 nucleotides match TRBD1. Germline trimming cut 5 bases from V and 1 base from J; bases unmatched to any gene: 4. The CDR3 contains 16 residues. Looked up from germline, CDR1 is SGHAT and CDR2 is FQNNGV. CDR3 in amino acids: CASSPTGGLNTGELFF. Here the CDR3 DNA reads TGTGCCAGCAGCCCGACAGGGGGCCTGAACACCGGGGAGCTGTTTTTT. Filled out from reference TRBV11-2 and TRBJ2-2, the complete variable domain reads EAGVAQSPRYKIIEKRQSVAFWCNPISGHATLYWYQQILGQGPKLLIQFQNNGVVDDSQLPKDRFSAERLKGVDSTLKIQPAKLEDSAVYLCASSPTGGLNTGELFFGEGSRLTVL.

CDR3 sequence reads: CASSPRQGWGEKLFF. The CDR3 DNA is TGTGCCAGCAGTCCCAGACAGGGCTGGGGGGAAAAACTGTTTTTT. The V and J genes are TRBV2 and TRBJ1-4, with 7 nucleotides matching TRBD1. Germline CDR1 is SNHLY and CDR2 is FYNNEI. V shed 5 bases and J 8 bases; nucleotides not matched to a gene: 11. The CDR3 is made up of 15 amino acids.

This rearrangement joins TRBV28 to TRBJ1-4; 8 bases fit TRBD1. CDR3 size: 14 residues. Per germline, CDR1 MDHEN and CDR2 SYDVKM. The V segment lost 9 bases and the J segment 6 bases; nucleotides outside the gene matches: 9. The CDR3 region is CASLTPGGDEKLFF. The CDR3, as DNA: TGTGCCAGTCTTACGCCAGGGGGCGATGAAAAACTGTTTTTT.

J is TRBJ1-2 and V is TRBV28, with no clear D. V lost 5 bases and J lost 8, with 15 bases in between. The CDR3 has 13 amino acids. In germline, CDR1 is MDHEN, CDR2 SYDVKM. This chain's CDR3 is CASSQTLPPGYTF. The CDR3, as DNA: TGTGCCAGCAGTCAGACACTTCCCCCGGGCTACACCTTC.

The rearrangement uses TRBV6-5 and TRBJ2-7; 9 nucleotides line up with TRBD1. V shed 0 bases and J 12 bases; nucleotides not matched to a gene: 9. The CDR3 has 14 amino acids. Germline assignment: CDR1 MNHEY and CDR2 SVGAGI. The CDR3, as DNA: TGTGCCAGCAGTTACTCCGGGACAGGGCACTGGCTGTACTTC. Its translation is CASSYSGTGHWLYF.

The V and J genes are TRBV6-5 and TRBJ1-2; 7 bases are a match to TRBD1. Germline V gives CDR1 MNHEY, CDR2 SVGAGI. This CDR3 contains 14 residues. The trim removed 6 bases at V and 0 bases at J, leaving 4 bases unmatched. The CDR3 sequence is CASRTGPSNYGYTF. CDR3 in DNA: TGTGCCAGCAGGACAGGGCCTTCTAACTATGGCTACACCTTC.

The genes are TRBV5-1 and TRBJ2-7, with 8 nucleotides matching TRBD2. CDR3 length: 16 residues. The V and J ends lost 4 bases and 4 bases, in that order; junction bases with no gene match: 13. The germline V gene has CDR1 SGHRS and CDR2 YFSETQ. In DNA form, the CDR3 reads TGCGCCAGCAGCCCTGGAGGGGCTAGCGGGCTATACGAGCAGTACTTC. Its protein product is CASSPGGASGLYEQYF.

This clone has only one observation. The chain employs TRBV12-5 and TRBJ1-1; D unresolved. V dropped 0 bases and J dropped 8 bases, with 16 bases sitting between them. The length of the CDR3 is 15 residues. In germline, CDR1 is LGHNT, CDR2 FRNRAP. The chain's CDR3 is CASGLVEITGREAFF. The CDR3 nucleotides are TGTGCTAGTGGTTTGGTAGAAATTACGGGTAGAGAAGCTTTCTTT.

This chain joins TRBV11-2 and TRBJ1-4; 8 positions agree with TRBD1. The CDR3 totals 16 residues. Trimming cost V 1 base and J 7 bases; bases outside gene matches: 8. Per the germline V gene, CDR1 is SGHAT and CDR2 is FQNNGV. CDR3 loop: CASSLVTQGVFEKLFF. DNA for the CDR3: TGTGCCAGCAGCTTAGTGACACAGGGGGTTTTTGAAAAACTGTTTTTT.

This clone was counted once. The V call is TRBV6-5, the J call TRBJ2-1; 7 bases line up with TRBD1. CDR3 length: 13 amino acids. J was trimmed by 5 bases and V by 6 bases; bases with no gene match: 4. Germline V lookup: CDR1 MNHEY, CDR2 SVGAGI. The CDR3 reads CASSSTGDNEQFF. CDR3 in DNA: TGTGCCAGCAGCAGTACAGGGGACAATGAGCAGTTCTTC.